These 20 T cell receptor beta chains came from one sample sequenced in a study of T cells expressing NK-cell markers. TCRdb reprocessed the 5' RACE reads, keeping one entry per CDR3 protein, no DNA. In total, the table holds some 500,000 distinct CDR3 sequences. The sample consisted of blood T cells: a sorted CD56 or NKG2C T cell subset, CD4+ or CD8+ T cells, or bulk PBMC T cells (not recorded which). The receptors here all came from a woman in her forties or fifties in good health.

The chain carries TRBV12-3 or TRBV12-4 and TRBJ2-1; the D call of TRBD2 rests on TCRdb alone, since no DNA is present to check it. The CDR3 runs to 19 residues. The CDR3 sequence: CASSLWGTSGRAPYNEQFF.

V gene TRBV3-1 combines with J gene TRBJ2-7; with no DNA, the TCRdb D assignment of TRBD1 cannot be verified. CDR1 is LGHDT and CDR2 is YNNKEL in the germline V gene (reference sequence). The CDR3 is 19 residues long. The CDR3 sequence: CASSQERGPGGGQRGEQYF.

The chain recombines TRBV10-1 with TRBJ2-2; TCRdb's D gene call, TRBD1, goes unchecked for lack of DNA. The CDR3 extends over 15 amino acids. Germline-derived CDR1 and CDR2 are WNHNN and SYGVQD (reference sequence). CDR3 region: CASRRETGPTGELFF.

The V call is TRBV30, the J call TRBJ2-2. This CDR3 spans 15 amino acids. Germline CDR1 and CDR2: GTSNPN and SVGIG (reference sequence). CDR3 loop: CAWSGKAINTGELFF.

This chain connects TRBV9 to TRBJ2-1; TCRdb outputs TRBD2, but without DNA this stays unchecked. The CDR3 consists of 17 residues. Germline-derived CDR1 and CDR2 are SGDLS and YYNGEE. The CDR3 spells CASSVERGRGPYNEQFF.

The CDR3 here is CASSTGAGLAKNIQYF. V and J are TRBV19 and TRBJ2-4; TCRdb outputs TRBD2, but without DNA this stays unchecked. Germline lookup yields CDR1 LNHDA and CDR2 SQIVND (reference sequence). This CDR3 comprises 16 residues. The full variable domain, in which reference TRBV19 and TRBJ2-4 provide the parts outside the CDR3, is DGGITQSPKYLFRKEGQNVTLSCEQNLNHDAMYWYRQDPGQGLRLIYYSQIVNDFQKGDIAEGYSVSREKKESFPLTVTSAQKNPTAFYLCASSTGAGLAKNIQYFGAGTRLSVL.

The chain recombines TRBV5-1 with TRBJ2-2; absent DNA, TCRdb's TRBD2 call cannot be checked. The CDR3 consists of 18 residues. The germline V gene encodes CDR1 SGHRS and CDR2 YFSETQ. CDR3 region: CASSARISGAANTGELFF.

V gene TRBV7-8 combines with J gene TRBJ2-7. CDR1 SGHVS and CDR2 FQNEAQ come from the germline V gene. The CDR3 is 16 amino acids. The CDR3 protein is CASSLAVSFATDEQYF.

The chain employs TRBV5-6 and TRBJ2-7; TCRdb's D call, TRBD2, is unchecked because there is no DNA. The CDR3 loop spans 16 amino acids. CDR1 and CDR2 (germline): SGHDT, YYEEEE. This CDR3 is CASSPMGLADIYEQYF.

This chain uses TRBV7-2 with TRBJ1-1; the TCRdb call, TRBD1, lacks DNA for checking. Per germline, CDR1 SGHTA and CDR2 FQGNSA. The CDR3 runs 14 residues. The chain's CDR3 is CASSGIRGRTEAFF.

This chain uses TRBV24-1 with TRBJ2-3. The CDR3 covers 13 residues. Germline V gives CDR1 KGHDR, CDR2 SFDVKD. The CDR3 loop reads CATSDLGEDTQYF.

This chain connects TRBV27 to TRBJ2-1. Germline-derived CDR1 and CDR2 are MNHEY and SMNVEV (reference sequence). This CDR3 has 12 amino acids. The CDR3 loop reads CASSLRRNEQFF.

The chain employs TRBV2 and TRBJ1-4. CDR3 length: 14 residues. In germline, CDR1 is SNHLY, CDR2 FYNNEI. CDR3 in amino acids: CASSNEEMTEKLFF.

The V call is TRBV7-6, the J call TRBJ2-3; TCRdb's assignment of TRBD2 cannot be checked, as there is no DNA. The CDR3 contains 17 residues. The germline gives CDR1 SGHVS, CDR2 FNYEAQ. CDR3 residues: CASSLGRTGPFTDTQYF.

The gene calls are TRBV20-1 and TRBJ2-5; TCRdb returns TRBD2, unconfirmable since there is no DNA. Germline CDR1 reads DFQATT; CDR2 reads SNEGSKA (reference sequence). CDR3 length: 14 residues. The CDR3: CSATTLAGMETQYF.

V gene TRBV6-5 combines with J gene TRBJ2-2; TCRdb gives TRBD2 as the D gene, but with no DNA this cannot be confirmed. This CDR3 has 19 amino acids. The germline gives CDR1 MNHEY, CDR2 SVGAGI. CDR3 residues: CASSRLTTSGRQFTGELFF.

V gene TRBV29-1 combines with J gene TRBJ1-1; TCRdb calls TRBD1, which cannot be checked without DNA. Germline CDR1 SQVTM, CDR2 ANQGSEA. The CDR3 runs to 13 residues. This CDR3 is CSVIRGVGTEAFF.

The CDR3 protein is CASSSAGNQPQHF. The V call is TRBV11-3, the J call TRBJ1-5; the D call of TRBD1 rests on TCRdb alone, since no DNA is present to check it. CDR3 length equals 13 residues. Germline V gives CDR1 SGHNT, CDR2 YENEEA.

This sequence joins TRBV6-1 and TRBJ1-1. The CDR3 totals 14 residues. Germline V lookup: CDR1 MNHNS, CDR2 SASEGT. CDR3: CASSVAGGRSEAFF.

The V call is TRBV3-1, the J call TRBJ2-3; the TCRdb call, TRBD1, lacks DNA for checking. This CDR3 spans 14 amino acids. Germline V CDR1 and CDR2: LGHDT, YNNKEL (reference sequence). The CDR3 is CASSPRGIDDTQYF.